This T cell receptor (beta chain) appears in the sequencing data of a study of T cell repertoires in cytomegalovirus infection. Overall study: Both recently identified HLA-C-restricted and well-studied HLA-B-restricted CMV epitopes were used in the study. A matching HLA type, together with CMV infection, was signaled by public TCR beta signatures. Findings and limits, study-wide: CMV carriers having the relevant HLA were flagged by cumulative public TCR beta family frequency. There were HLA-C-restricted CMV-specific TCR beta clonotypes dominating the ex vivo response.

In the case of this clonotype: Its antigen is undetermined.

CDR3 length: 14 amino acids. Germline values: CDR1 DFQATT, CDR2 SNEGSKA (reference sequence). Unmatched junction bases numbered 5, after V lost 6 bases and J lost 7 bases. Each CDR3 protein is one row after TCRdb ran MiXCR on the reads. The table records around 430,000 distinct CDR3 sequences, roughly 46% of them present only once. The chain links TRBV20-1 to TRBJ2-1; TRBD2 aligns across 14 bases. The TCR comes from a human donor in good health (CMV status not recorded). Some clones in this sample may be carry-over from other donors' samples. Sequenced here: cultured PBMCs, sampled from culture after CMV antigen stimulation. DNA of the CDR3: TGCAGTGCCCTCAGGACTAGCGGGGGGAATGAGCAGTTCTTC. Translated: CSALRTSGGNEQFF.